The rows below give T cell receptor beta chains drawn from one sample of a study of identical twins. MiXCR, applied by TCRdb to the 5' RACE reads, yields one record per CDR3 protein. The sample holds fewer than 550,000 distinct CDR3 sequences; roughly an eighth are singletons and the top ten take about 0.94%. The data were also submitted as part of a second study, on yellow fever vaccine responses in identical twins.

What was sequenced was CD4+ T cells sorted from blood. These receptors originate from a woman aged 18-35 years in good health. The CDR3 runs from the conserved cysteine through the conserved F or W. D genes are given only for firm matches. Size values are once, few and many counts, or a class for expanded clones, and some rows have none.

D gene: NA
J gene: TRBJ1-1
V gene: TRBV20-1
clone size: many
CDR3 DNA: TGCAGTGCTCCTAGGGGTGGGTTAACTGAAGCTTTCTTT
CDR3 protein: CSAPRGGLTEAFF

D gene: TRBD1
J gene: TRBJ1-1
V gene: TRBV3-1
clone size: once
CDR3 DNA: TGTGCCAGCAGCCAAGAGGTACTTGCAGGGGGAGCTGAAGCTTTCTTT
CDR3 protein: CASSQEVLAGGAEAFF

D gene: NA
J gene: TRBJ2-5
V gene: TRBV20-1
clone size: few
CDR3 DNA: TGCAGTGCCACATCAAATCAAGAGACCCAGTACTTC
CDR3 protein: CSATSNQETQYF

D gene: TRBD2
J gene: TRBJ2-7
V gene: TRBV20-1
clone size: NA
CDR3 DNA: TGCAGTTCAAGGACGGGGGGTCCCAGCGAGCAGTACTTC
CDR3 protein: CSSRTGGPSEQYF

D gene: TRBD1
J gene: TRBJ1-5
V gene: TRBV10-2
clone size: few
CDR3 DNA: TGCGCCAGCAGTGAGCGTGGGACAGGGGGAGCTCAGCCCCAGCATTTT
CDR3 protein: CASSERGTGGAQPQHF

D gene: NA
J gene: TRBJ2-2
V gene: TRBV30
clone size: many
CDR3 DNA: TGTGCCTGGAGTGTAGGGCATCACACCGGGGAGCTGTTTTTT
CDR3 protein: CAWSVGHHTGELFF

D gene: TRBD2
J gene: TRBJ2-1
V gene: TRBV6-2/TRBV6-3
clone size: NA
CDR3 DNA: TGTGCCAGCAGACCCGGGACTAGATCTGAGCAGTTCTTC
CDR3 protein: CASRPGTRSEQFF

D gene: NA
J gene: TRBJ2-3
V gene: TRBV9
clone size: NA
CDR3 DNA: TGTGCCAGCAGCCCGCCCCCAGGGTTAGATACGCAGTATTTT
CDR3 protein: CASSPPPGLDTQYF

D gene: TRBD2
J gene: TRBJ2-7
V gene: TRBV11-2
clone size: once
CDR3 DNA: TGTGCCAGCAGCTTAGAATTGAGCGGGAGAGGCTACGAGCAGTACTTC
CDR3 protein: CASSLELSGRGYEQYF

D gene: TRBD2
J gene: TRBJ2-7
V gene: TRBV27
clone size: NA
CDR3 DNA: TGTGCCAGCAGTTTTGCGGGAGTTTCCGGGCAGTACTTC
CDR3 protein: CASSFAGVSGQYF

D gene: NA
J gene: TRBJ1-6
V gene: TRBV6-5
clone size: many
CDR3 DNA: TGTGCCAGCAGTTACAGATCGGTCTATAATTCACCCCTCCACTTT
CDR3 protein: CASSYRSVYNSPLHF

D gene: NA
J gene: TRBJ2-7
V gene: TRBV20-1
clone size: many
CDR3 DNA: TGCAGTGCTAGAGATGGGGGTGCCCACGAGCAGTACTTC
CDR3 protein: CSARDGGAHEQYF

D gene: NA
J gene: TRBJ1-1
V gene: TRBV2
clone size: few
CDR3 DNA: TGTGCCAGCAGTGAAAGGGAGGGGTTTGCAGCTTTCTTT
CDR3 protein: CASSEREGFAAFF